These T cell receptor beta chains were read from a single sample in a study of blood T cell repertoires in COVID-19. Produced via immunoSEQ multiplex PCR; TCRdb's table is partial and in-frame only. The sample lists fewer than 250,000 clones; 80% to 95% were seen once. The material sequenced was peripheral blood. Receptors originate from a man aged 55-75 years with COVID-19, enrolled during active disease. CDR3s include the opening cysteine and the closing phenylalanine or tryptophan. A D gene is named only where the DNA matches it firmly.

CASSPSGGAMNEQFF | TRBD2 | TRBV9
CASSLGRGSYNEQFF | . | TRBV4-2
CASSPRDSDTGELFF | . | TRBV18
CASSLYTGTANTEAFF | . | TRBV7-6
CASSYDSYNEQFF | . | TRBV14
CASSQDRAINSGNTIYF | TRBD1 | TRBV4-2
CASSPLNTEAFF | . | TRBV11-2
CASSPRVGDSSYNEQFF | . | TRBV9
CAISEGGQGWETQYF | TRBD1 | TRBV10-3
CASSYQGAYGYTF | . | TRBV6-5
CASSAPGGNTEAFF | . | TRBV6-2/TRBV6-3
CSASDQTVPLF | . | TRBV20-1
CASRGQTGVNTEAFF | TRBD1 | TRBV2
CASSLFPGAQHF | . | TRBV28
CASSQKAPTLNTGELFF | . | TRBV7-3
CASSIGERQPQHF | . | TRBV7-9
CASSQDRVSEQYF | . | TRBV3-1/TRBV3-2
CASRLNRGGNQPQHF | TRBD1 | TRBV6-5
CASSREETQYF | . | TRBV5-8
CASSLGATGGTYEQYF | TRBD1 | TRBV7-2
CSASPAGVRSNYGYTF | . | TRBV20-1
CASSQEFGSGRHYHYEQYF | . | TRBV3-1/TRBV3-2
CATQHYGYTF | . | TRBV28
CSARGGGFYSNQPQHF | . | TRBV20-1
CASSFTSGSHEQYF | TRBD2 | TRBV7-2
CASRGREYQETQYF | . | TRBV27
CASSSGQARLGEAFF | TRBD1 | TRBV5-1
CASSKASTGGNSPLHF | . | TRBV21-1
CASSLGRGRAQEVFF | . | TRBV5-1
CASTFTTSGRAYEQFF | TRBD2 | TRBV18
CASSPTGGTAYEQYF | TRBD1 | TRBV28
CASSVEEGGSYGYTF | . | TRBV9
CASSEWTNSGNTIYF | . | TRBV11-2
CASSELAGLQYF | . | TRBV2
CASSFLGTGVNGEQYF | TRBD1 | TRBV7-2
CASSQGPKGNSPLHF | . | TRBV4-3